The 5 T cell receptor beta chains reported below all come from one sample, sequenced in a study of technical replicates of blood from a few donors. TCRdb's copy holds only in-frame clones and misses some; the assay was immunoSEQ multiplex PCR. The data hold tens of thousands of clones, with approximately 87% observed a single time. The specimen was PBMCs. Source of these receptors: a human donor in good health. Some clones in this sample may be carry-over from other donors' samples.

The sample holds a few counts of this clone. The chain joins TRBV7-8 to TRBJ2-1; D perhaps matches TRBD2 (6 bases). Trimming left V 8 bases short and J 5 bases short, with 16 bases between. The CDR3 totals 14 residues. The germline V gene has CDR1 SGHVS and CDR2 FQNEAQ. CDR3 sequence reads: CASHRRGGNNEQFF. The DNA for the CDR3 is TGTGCCAGCCACCGTAGGGGAGGCAACAATGAGCAGTTCTTC.

DNA for the CDR3: TGTGCCAGCAGCGTAAAGTCAGGGCGCCAAGCTTTCTTT. Amino acid sequence: CASSVKSGRQAFF. This chain joins TRBV9 and TRBJ1-1; D may be TRBD1 (5 bases). Germline V gene lookup returns CDR1 SGDLS and CDR2 YYNGEE. Between the trimmed V and J ends, which lost 1 base and 9 bases, there was a span of 13 bases. CDR3 length equals 13 residues.

The chain employs TRBV19 and TRBJ1-5; D unresolved. The germline CDR1 and CDR2 sequences are LNHDA and SQIVND (reference sequence). V lost 6 bases, J lost 0 bases, and 12 bases lay in between. The CDR3 covers 15 residues. The CDR3 nucleotides are TGTGCCAGTAGCCCGATGGACTTTAGCAATCAGCCCCAGCATTTT. It specifies CASSPMDFSNQPQHF.

The chain joins TRBV5-1 to TRBJ2-1, with 10 nucleotides matching TRBD2. From germline, CDR1 is SGHRS and CDR2 YFSETQ. There are 17 residues in the CDR3. J lost 8 bases, V lost 1 base, and 12 bases had no gene match. CDR3 sequence reads: CASSLQSSGRAGDEQFF. In nucleotides, the CDR3 is TGCGCCAGCAGCTTGCAATCGAGCGGGAGGGCCGGGGATGAGCAGTTCTTC.

The J gene is TRBJ1-1, the V gene TRBV11-3; 8 positions match TRBD1. This CDR3 has 13 amino acids. Germline V gene data show CDR1 as SGHNT and CDR2 as YENEEA. The trim removed 5 bases at V and 5 bases at J, leaving 4 bases unmatched. CDR3 residues: CASSRQGRTEAFF. CDR3 nucleotides: TGTGCCAGCAGCCGACAGGGGAGGACTGAAGCTTTCTTT.